The 16 T cell receptor beta chains listed next were all sequenced from one sample in a study of neurological immune-mediated disorders. MiXCR, run by TCRdb on the 5' RACE reads, gives a single entry per CDR3 protein. Of approximately 45,000 distinct CDR3 sequences listed, about 13% were seen once; the top ten hold roughly an eighth. The sample's time point: longitudinal time-point 3. The sequencing sample was made of PBMCs. All receptors come from a man aged 25-45 years in good health.

The table lists this clonotype with many counts. The rearrangement joins TRBV20-1 to TRBJ2-1; 14 nucleotides align to TRBD2. Germline lookup yields CDR1 DFQATT and CDR2 SNEGSKA (reference sequence). V lost 6 bases and J lost 2; bases outside the gene matches: 6. The CDR3 has 16 residues. The CDR3 reads CSAQTSGRVTYNEQFF. The CDR3 DNA is TGCAGTGCCCAGACTAGCGGGAGGGTAACCTACAATGAGCAGTTCTTC.

This clonotype has at least ten counts. The chain employs TRBV29-1 and TRBJ2-5, with D tentatively TRBD2 (5 bases). V lost 7 bases to trimming and J lost 2 bases, with 20 bases between them. Per germline, CDR1 SQVTM and CDR2 ANQGSEA. The CDR3 loop spans 15 amino acids. The CDR3 nucleotides are TGCAGCGCTAACCGCGGCGGACTTGGACAAGAGACCCAGTACTTC. Encoded protein: CSANRGGLGQETQYF.

This clonotype occurred many times. The V call is TRBV20-1, the J call TRBJ2-1; tentatively, D is TRBD1 (5 bases). Deletions cut 3 bases from V and 5 bases from J, with 14 bases between. Germline V gene lookup returns CDR1 DFQATT and CDR2 SNEGSKA (reference sequence). The length of the CDR3 is 14 residues. CDR3 protein: CSASNRGQNNEQFF. DNA for the CDR3: TGCAGTGCTAGTAATAGGGGCCAAAACAATGAGCAGTTCTTC.

Points on this clonotype: Given a much more abundant clone one base away, this may be a read error. The V call is TRBV27, the J call TRBJ2-1; D might be TRBD2 (5 bases). The CDR3 covers 17 residues. Trimming took 5 bases from V and 0 from J, leaving 17 bases between them. The germline CDR1 and CDR2 sequences are MNHEY and SMNVEV (reference sequence). CDR3 in DNA: TGTGCCAGCAGTCTCCCCCTCAGCGGAACCTCCTACAATGAGCAGTTCTTC. This sequence encodes CASSLPLSGTSYNEQFF.

This clonotype was counted many times. The chain is built from TRBV4-2 and TRBJ2-7, with 10 bases lining up with TRBD2. Germline-derived CDR1 and CDR2 are LGHNA and YNFKEQ. The CDR3 has 15 amino acids. The J segment lost 5 bases and the V segment lost 0 bases, leaving 4 bases of the junction unmatched. In DNA form, the CDR3 reads TGTGCCAGCAGCCAAGAGTGGCTAGCGGGAGACGAGCAGTACTTC. Amino acids: CASSQEWLAGDEQYF.

In regard to this clonotype: The germline gene is not matched at one end of the junction; a read error may be the cause. The V and J genes are TRBV7-2 and TRBJ1-6; tentative D call: TRBD1 (5 bases). This CDR3 contains 15 residues. The V gene's germline CDR1 is SGHTA and CDR2 FQGNSA. The CDR3 sequence is CASSGGPGGNSPIHF. Here the CDR3 DNA reads TGTGCAAGCAGCGGGGGACCGGGAGGTAATTCACCCATCCACTTT. The full variable domain, completed using reference TRBV7-2 and TRBJ1-6, is GAGVSQSPSNKVTEKGKDVELRCDPISGHTALYWYRQSLGQGLEFLIYFQGNSAPDKSGLPSDRFSAERTGGSVSTLTIQRTQQEDSAVYLCASSGGPGGNSPIHFGNGTRLTVT.

Ten or more counts support this clonotype. The chain carries TRBV12-3 or TRBV12-4 and TRBJ2-1; the D call may be TRBD1 or TRBD2 (6 bases each). V dropped 4 bases and J dropped 7 bases, with 14 bases sitting between them. This CDR3 has 14 amino acids. The chain's CDR3 is CASSSGLRGNEQFF. The CDR3 region has the DNA TGTGCCAGCAGTTCGGGACTTAGGGGGAATGAGCAGTTCTTC.

This clonotype was recorded a few times. The chain uses TRBV28 and TRBJ2-3; D gene ambiguous. The V end lost 3 bases, the J end lost 2 bases, and 15 bases lay between the germline ends. CDR3 size: 16 residues. Germline V gene data show CDR1 as MDHEN and CDR2 as SYDVKM. The CDR3 is CASSFSKIIPTDTQYF. Written as DNA, the CDR3 is TGTGCCAGCAGTTTTTCAAAAATAATTCCCACAGATACGCAGTATTTT. The full variable domain, its missing parts supplied by reference TRBV28 and TRBJ2-3, is DVKVTQSSRYLVKRTGEKVFLECVQDMDHENMFWYRQDPGLGLRLIYFSYDVKMKEKGDIPEGYSVSREKKERFSLILESASTNQTSMYLCASSFSKIIPTDTQYFGPGTRLTVL.

The V call is TRBV25-1, the J call TRBJ1-3; D not certain. The germline CDR1 and CDR2 sequences are MGHDK and SYGVNS. This CDR3 has 15 amino acids. Trimming left V 4 bases short and J 0 bases short, with 10 bases between. For the CDR3, the DNA is TGTGCCAGCAGTGTTGGCGGAAGCTCTGGAAACACCATATATTTT. Translated, it gives CASSVGGSSGNTIYF.

At least ten counts were recorded for this clonotype. The chain links TRBV20-1 to TRBJ2-5, with 11 bases aligning to TRBD1. CDR1 is DFQATT and CDR2 is SNEGSKA in the germline V gene (reference sequence). J lost 4 bases, V lost 6 bases, and 4 bases had no gene match. CDR3 size: 13 residues. CDR3 in DNA: TGCAGTGCACAGGACAGGGGGCGAGAGACCCAGTACTTC. This gives the protein CSAQDRGRETQYF.

Many counts were recorded for this clonotype. Here the CDR3 DNA reads TGTGCCAGCGGCCACGGCTGGTACGAGCAGTACTTC. Amino acid sequence: CASGHGWYEQYF. V gene TRBV12-3 or TRBV12-4 combines with J gene TRBJ2-7; no clear D gene. The V gene lost 8 bases and the J gene lost 4 bases, with 12 bases spanning the gap. The CDR3 sequence is 12 residues long.

There are many counts of this clonotype. The V and J genes are TRBV29-1 and TRBJ1-2; D is undetermined. CDR1 and CDR2 (germline): SQVTM, ANQGSEA. Trimming stripped 4 bases from V and 2 bases from J, with 14 bases between. The CDR3 sequence is 14 residues long. The DNA for the CDR3 is TGCAGCGTTGTTGGGGTAAACCCCAACTATGGCTACACCTTC. It specifies CSVVGVNPNYGYTF.

V and J are TRBV12-3 or TRBV12-4 and TRBJ2-3; TRBD2 matches at 7 bases. J lost 2 bases, V lost 5 bases, and 13 bases had no gene match. CDR3 length equals 17 residues. The CDR3 here is CASSPARGLGHTDTQYF. In DNA, the CDR3 is TGTGCCAGCAGTCCCGCCCGAGGACTAGGCCACACAGATACGCAGTATTTT.

At least ten counts were recorded for this clonotype. The chain links TRBV2 to TRBJ2-2, with D maybe TRBD2 (7 bases). V lost 6 bases to trimming and J lost 1 base, with 15 bases between them. Germline V CDR1 and CDR2: SNHLY, FYNNEI. CDR3 length: 16 residues. Here the CDR3 reads CASRLGGGRNTGELFF. CDR3 nucleotides: TGTGCCAGCAGGCTGGGGGGCGGGAGGAACACCGGGGAGCTGTTTTTT.

This clonotype was seen a few times. The chain uses TRBV11-2 and TRBJ2-3; D is perhaps TRBD1 or TRBD2 (5 bases each). The germline CDR1 and CDR2 sequences are SGHAT and FQNNGV. With 3 bases removed from V and 3 bases from J, the gap between germline ends came to 19 bases. CDR3 size: 17 residues. The CDR3, as DNA: TGTGCCAGCAGCTTCTCCGGGACCCAACTAAGAACAGATACGCAGTATTTT. It encodes CASSFSGTQLRTDTQYF.

At least ten counts were recorded for this clonotype. The rearrangement joins TRBV5-6 to TRBJ2-5, with D unclear. The CDR3 is 14 residues long. With 2 bases removed from V and 3 bases from J, the gap between germline ends came to 11 bases. Germline assignment: CDR1 SGHDT and CDR2 YYEEEE. The CDR3 sequence: CASSFRGPKETQYF. CDR3 nucleotide sequence: TGTGCCAGCAGCTTCCGAGGACCTAAAGAGACCCAGTACTTC.